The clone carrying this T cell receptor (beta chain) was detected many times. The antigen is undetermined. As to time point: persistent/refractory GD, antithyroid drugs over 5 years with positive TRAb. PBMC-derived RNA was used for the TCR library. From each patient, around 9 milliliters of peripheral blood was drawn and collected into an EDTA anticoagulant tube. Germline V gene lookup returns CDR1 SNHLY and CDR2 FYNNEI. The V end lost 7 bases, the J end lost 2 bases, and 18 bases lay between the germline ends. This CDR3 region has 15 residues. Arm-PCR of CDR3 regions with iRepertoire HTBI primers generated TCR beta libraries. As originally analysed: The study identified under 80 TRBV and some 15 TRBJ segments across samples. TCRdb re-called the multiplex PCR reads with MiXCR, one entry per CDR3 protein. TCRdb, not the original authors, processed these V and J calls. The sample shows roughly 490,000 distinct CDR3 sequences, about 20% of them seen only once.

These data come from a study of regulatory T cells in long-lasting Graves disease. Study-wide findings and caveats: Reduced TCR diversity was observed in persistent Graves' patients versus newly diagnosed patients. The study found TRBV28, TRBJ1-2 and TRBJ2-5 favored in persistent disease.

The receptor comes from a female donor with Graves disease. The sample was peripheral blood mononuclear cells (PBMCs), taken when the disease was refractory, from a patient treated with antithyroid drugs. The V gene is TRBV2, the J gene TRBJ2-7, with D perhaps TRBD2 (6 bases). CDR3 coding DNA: TGTGCCAGCACCTTCGGGACTCCTGGTGCCTACGAGCAGTACTTC. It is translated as CASTFGTPGAYEQYF.